This T cell receptor beta chain was documented in a study of vaccination effects on CD4 cells after COVID-19. Having been cultured for 10 days, the cells underwent CD4+ T cell isolation. Absence of prior SARS-CoV-2 infection characterized the vaccine recipients, who showed negative nucleocapsid antibodies. The germline CDR1 and CDR2 sequences are LGHNA and YNFKEQ. This CDR3 has 14 amino acids. Trimming cost V 3 bases and J 2 bases, with 10 bases left between them. Of note for this clone: Its matching antigen is unknown.

Generated by immunoSEQ multiplex PCR, the TCRdb table keeps only in-frame clones and is missing some. This table holds 70,000 to 75,000 clones, roughly three quarters found once. The clonotype comes from a human donor who received a COVID-19 vaccine. This sample comprised CD4+ T cells from PBMCs cultured without peptide, obtained before COVID-19 vaccination. The genes are TRBV4-2 and TRBJ1-2; TRBD1 is a possible D gene (5 bases). The CDR3 protein is CASSHQTENYGYTF. Written as DNA, the CDR3 is TGTGCCAGCAGCCATCAGACAGAGAACTATGGCTACACCTTC.